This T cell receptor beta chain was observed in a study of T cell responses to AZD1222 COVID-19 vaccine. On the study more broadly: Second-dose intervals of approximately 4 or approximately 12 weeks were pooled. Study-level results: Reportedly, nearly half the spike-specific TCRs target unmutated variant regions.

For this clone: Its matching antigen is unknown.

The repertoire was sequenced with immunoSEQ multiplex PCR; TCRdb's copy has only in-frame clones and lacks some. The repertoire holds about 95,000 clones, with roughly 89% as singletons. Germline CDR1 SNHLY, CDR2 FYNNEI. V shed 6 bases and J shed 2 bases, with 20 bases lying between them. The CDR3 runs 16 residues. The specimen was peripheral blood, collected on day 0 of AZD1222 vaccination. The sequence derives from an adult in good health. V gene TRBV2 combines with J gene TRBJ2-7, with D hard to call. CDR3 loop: CASRTSKTGMAYEQYF. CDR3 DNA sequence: TGTGCCAGCAGGACATCTAAGACGGGCATGGCCTACGAGCAGTACTTC.